The TCR beta chain under discussion was sequenced for a study of shared clonotypes between healthy human individuals (dated by TCRdb to about 2020). Some background on the complete study: A couple of women and three men aged 18 to 49 years were included in the cohort. Blood TCR repertoires of a handful of healthy adults were deeply sequenced to estimate repertoire size and the extent of clonotype sharing between individuals. Different laboratories and diverse techniques were used to prepare libraries and sequence TCR repertoires, to increase sequencing depth and limit assay-specific biases. Per donor, leukapheresis produced somewhere between about 0.94 and 9.5 billion PBMCs.

Donors were healthy HIV-negative adults with no recently reported acute infections or vaccinations. Every donor was a Caucasian adult living in Nashville, Tennessee, USA. For unsorted samples, about 90 million PBMCs were counted, and genomic DNA was extracted using the QIAamp DNA Blood Mini kit. Blood was obtained by leukapheresis, after which PBMCs were separated by Ficoll-Histopaque density gradient centrifugation and cryopreserved in liquid nitrogen vapor phase. About this clone: Its antigen remains undetermined. Base qualities are missing; no much larger clone stands one base away.

Using the deep immunoSEQ assay, TCR CDR3 regions were amplified from genomic DNA by multiplex PCR. Extracted genomic DNA from each cell subset was spread evenly across all wells of several immunoSEQ 96-well plates, with each plate serving as a replicate. For unsorted PBMC, approximately 300 ng of genomic DNA, equivalent to tens of thousands of T cell genomes, went into each replicate PCR. Unsorted PBMC genomic DNA was sequenced across ten immunoSEQ deep assay plates. Purified libraries were quantified with a Qubit 3.0 fluorometer, sized on a Bioanalyzer 2100, and re-quantified with the KAPA Library Quantification kit. Each immunoSEQ 96-well plate was sequenced on its own single-read 150-cycle Illumina NextSeq 550 flow cell. The authors processed their data as follows. Because the immunoSEQ output included only junctional sequences and no quality scores, the filtering could not be the same as the filtering used for full-length reads. Sequences were annotated with PyIR, a Python wrapper for IgBLAST v1.9, and V/J genes and CDR3 were assigned using IMGT germline references. Reads were removed for weak V/J assignments (E-value above 1e-6), missing CDR3, stop codons, out-of-frame junctions, or ambiguous translated residues. V3J clonotypes were defined as sequences sharing an identical inferred V gene, J gene, and CDR3 amino acid sequence. The percentage overlap between two repertoires was calculated by dividing the number of shared unique clonotypes by the size of the smaller repertoire. Three approaches were used to assess repertoire richness: RTK rarefaction, the Chao1 estimator, and Recon v2.1 estimates of unobserved clonotypes. TCRdb took over this immuneACCESS table, retaining in-frame rearrangements with V and J assigned. Such tables are incomplete; in checked studies, under half of the missing clones stem from an unresolved V gene, and the remainder is unexplained. The V and J calls and clone size are taken from that table; D and trimming were inferred from the DNA. The sample has about 560,000 clones on record, around 81% of them singletons. In total, the top ten clones hold about 12% of the sample.

General conclusions and limits of the study: Sampling was restricted to blood, and TCR repertoires in tissue are likely to differ from TCR repertoires in blood. Because the study included only a small number of donors, the genetic and exposure-history diversity represented was limited. Based on pairwise subsampling, the degree of clonotype sharing among donors was expected to be affected by sequencing depth.

At the junction V is shortened by 6 bases and J by 5 bases; bases outside the gene matches: 6. CDR1 and CDR2 are drawn from the germline V gene: ENHRY, SYGVKD. From its cysteine to its phenylalanine, the CDR3 spans 14 amino acids. The retained sequence is limited to the CDR3, 42 bases, with the frame set at the first base. The source material was PBMCs. Here the chain combines TRBV10-3 and TRBJ2-2, and 7 junction bases match TRBD2. This sequence was found in a woman aged 40 to 50 in good health. Some clones in this sample may be carry-over from other donors' samples. The CDR3 here reads CAIRKRDRTGELFF. The nucleotide sequence is TGTGCCATCAGAAAGCGGGATCGAACCGGGGAGCTGTTTTTT.